One and the same sample provided the 18 T cell receptor beta chains below, sequenced in a study of molecular identifiers for immune sequencing clone quantification (dated by TCRdb to 2017 to 2018). Libraries were prepared through PCR. Sequenced using an Illumina HiSeq 4000. TCRdb reprocessed the public reads (quality trimming at Q25 with fastp, clone calling with MiXCR) and kept in-frame beta chains. Rows merge per CDR3 protein into single entries with the most common DNA and genes. In this sample the table shows about 510,000 distinct CDR3 sequences, roughly 23% of which occur a single time. The top ten clones comprise about 0.8% of the sample. Source material: naive CD8+ T cells from blood, with Jurkat cell RNA spiked in. The sample's cell subset or site label is to be understood as: FACS-sorted CD8+CD4-CCR7+CD45RA+ naive T cells. Receptors were obtained from a human donor in good health. Some libraries in this study had Jurkat cell RNA spiked in.

This clonotype was found many times. V gene TRBV12-3 or TRBV12-4 combines with J gene TRBJ2-2; D not certain. The CDR3 is made up of 16 amino acids. With 5 bases removed from V and 1 base from J, the gap between germline ends came to 14 bases. CDR3 amino acids: CASSPDRTWNTGELFF. In DNA form, the CDR3 reads TGTGCCAGCAGTCCGGACCGTACCTGGAACACCGGGGAGCTGTTTTTT.

This clonotype was seen more than once but under ten times. This rearrangement joins TRBV12-3 or TRBV12-4 to TRBJ2-3; possible D gene TRBD1, 6 bases. With 3 bases removed from V and 1 base from J, the gap between germline ends came to 14 bases. There are 16 residues in the CDR3. Written as DNA, the CDR3 is TGTGCCAGCAGTTTGTTGGGGGCAGCCGGCACAGATACGCAGTATTTT. Translation gives CASSLLGAAGTDTQYF.

This clonotype was counted at least ten times. The chain carries TRBV11-2 and TRBJ2-3; no reliable D call. V was shortened by 3 bases and J by 4 bases, with 8 bases between the two germline ends. Looked up from germline, CDR1 is SGHAT and CDR2 is FQNNGV. This CDR3 contains 13 residues. The CDR3, as DNA: TGTGCCAGCAGCTTTTTTCTAGCAGATACGCAGTATTTT. It encodes CASSFFLADTQYF. Full variable domain (missing parts from reference TRBV11-2 and TRBJ2-3): EAGVAQSPRYKIIEKRQSVAFWCNPISGHATLYWYQQILGQGPKLLIQFQNNGVVDDSQLPKDRFSAERLKGVDSTLKIQPAKLEDSAVYLCASSFFLADTQYFGPGTRLTVL.

In the case of this clonotype: The junction differs from germline at one of its ends, possibly a read error. The chain recombines TRBV20-1 with TRBJ2-1, with TRBD2 matching 11 bases. Germline CDR1 is DFQATT and CDR2 is SNEGSKA (reference sequence). This CDR3 is built from 15 residues. CDR3 nucleotide sequence: TGCAGTGCTAGGCAAACTAGCGGGGGATACAATGAGCAGCTCTTC. Protein: CSARQTSGGYNEQLF.

This sequence joins TRBV12-3 or TRBV12-4 and TRBJ2-3; 7 bases map to TRBD2. The trim removed 3 bases at V and 2 bases at J, leaving 5 bases unmatched. This CDR3 is 15 amino acids long. This chain's CDR3 is CASSLRGGPTDTQYF. The CDR3 coding sequence is TGTGCCAGCAGTTTGAGGGGAGGGCCCACAGATACGCAGTATTTT.

The table lists this clonotype with a count of one. The conserved closing phenylalanine or tryptophan is absent in this CDR3, likely reflecting a read error. This chain joins TRBV9 and TRBJ2-5; D possibly corresponds to TRBD2 (6 bases). The germline gives CDR1 SGDLS, CDR2 YYNGEE. CDR3 length: 15 residues. V shed 2 bases and J shed 5 bases, with 16 bases lying between them. The CDR3 bases are TGTGCCAGCAGCGTTGGGGGGAACGAGGTGGAGACCCAGTACCTC. It translates to CASSVGGNEVETQYL.

In its sample, this clonotype was seen many times. The chain recombines TRBV12-3 or TRBV12-4 with TRBJ2-7; unclear D gene. This CDR3 contains 13 residues. Deletions cut 3 bases from V and 7 bases from J, with 13 bases between. In DNA, the CDR3 is TGTGCCAGCAGTTTGGCGGATCCTCTAGAGCAGTACTTC. Translation: CASSLADPLEQYF.

This clonotype was picked up many times. The V and J genes are TRBV12-3 or TRBV12-4 and TRBJ2-5, with D hard to call. Trimming stripped 4 bases from V and 5 bases from J, with 11 bases between. The CDR3 runs 13 residues. DNA for the CDR3: TGTGCCAGCAGTTCACAGATTGTGGAGACCCAGTACTTC. Translating it yields CASSSQIVETQYF.

This clonotype was counted between two and nine times. This chain connects TRBV4-3 to TRBJ2-4; TRBD2 aligns across 10 bases. Germline V gives CDR1 LGHNA, CDR2 YSLEER. J gave up 0 bases and V 0 bases, and 5 bases lay outside the gene matches. The CDR3 loop spans 18 amino acids. The CDR3 is CASSQDLAGVLAKNIQYF. CDR3 bases: TGCGCCAGCAGCCAAGATCTAGCGGGGGTCCTAGCCAAAAACATTCAGTACTTC.

As for this clonotype: Because it lacks the conserved phenylalanine or tryptophan at the end, this CDR3 is likely a read error. The chain joins TRBV29-1 to TRBJ2-3, with TRBD2 matching over 7 bases. The germline V gene has CDR1 SQVTM and CDR2 ANQGSEA. This CDR3 is built from 15 residues. The trim removed 2 bases at V and 2 bases at J, leaving 7 bases unmatched. DNA for the CDR3: TGCAGCGTTGAACCCACGGGGGGAGACACAGATACGCAGTATTCT. Protein product: CSVEPTGGDTDTQYS.

This clonotype has just a few counts. J is TRBJ2-2 and V is TRBV11-2; D is possibly TRBD1 or TRBD2 (5 bases each). Trimming cost V 4 bases and J 1 base, with 13 bases left between them. The germline V gene has CDR1 SGHAT and CDR2 FQNNGV. CDR3 size: 16 residues. The chain's CDR3 is CASSSAGSLNTGELFF. CDR3 in DNA: TGTGCCAGCAGCTCCGCAGGGAGTTTGAACACCGGGGAGCTGTTTTTT.

This clonotype was observed at least ten times. The rearrangement uses TRBV7-2 and TRBJ2-7; D could derive from TRBD1 or TRBD2 (5 bases each). The CDR3 length is 13 residues. Trimming stripped 5 bases from V and 6 bases from J, with 14 bases between. Germline CDR1 is SGHTA and CDR2 is FQGNSA. The CDR3 DNA follows: TGTGCCAGCAGCCCAGTGGGGGTCGGCGAGCAGTACTTC. It encodes CASSPVGVGEQYF.

In its sample, this clonotype was seen a few times. The chain combines TRBV20-1 with TRBJ2-7; the D is unclear. Trimming took off 0 bases at V and 1 base at J, with 10 bases between the two ends. This CDR3 comprises 14 residues. Germline V CDR1 and CDR2: DFQATT, SNEGSKA (reference sequence). The CDR3 nucleotides are TGCAGTGCTAGAGATTTAAATCGGTCCTACGAGCAGTACTTC. Translated, it gives CSARDLNRSYEQYF.

This clonotype was observed a handful of times. V usage is TRBV12-3 or TRBV12-4 and J usage is TRBJ1-2; a weak D match, TRBD1 (5 bases). The CDR3 has 13 amino acids. V lost 2 bases to trimming and J lost 8 bases, with 12 bases between them. The DNA for the CDR3 is TGTGCCAGCAGTTTAAACCAGGGAGACGGCTACACCTTC. Translation gives CASSLNQGDGYTF.

This clonotype was seen at least ten times. The rearrangement uses TRBV28 and TRBJ2-7; TRBD1 matches 8 bases. Germline loops: CDR1 MDHEN, CDR2 SYDVKM. This CDR3 region has 13 residues. V lost 10 bases, J lost 6 bases, and 11 bases stayed unmatched. The CDR3 sequence is CAIVNRGNGEQYF. In nucleotides, the CDR3 is TGTGCCATCGTGAACAGGGGGAATGGCGAGCAGTACTTC.

This clonotype has at least ten counts. The V call is TRBV9, the J call TRBJ1-1; 7 bases agree with TRBD1. V shed 0 bases, J shed 10 bases, and the junction held 9 bases outside the gene matches. The CDR3 totals 14 residues. Germline assignment: CDR1 SGDLS and CDR2 YYNGEE. The CDR3 loop is CASSVVQGDVVAFF. CDR3 nucleotides: TGTGCCAGCAGCGTAGTCCAGGGGGATGTAGTAGCTTTCTTT.

Points on this clonotype: Without the conserved terminal phenylalanine or tryptophan, this CDR3 likely stems from a read error. The rearrangement uses TRBV20-1 and TRBJ1-5; tentative D call: TRBD1 (6 bases). The V end was cut by 2 bases, the J end by 0 bases, with 20 bases between. The CDR3 covers 18 residues. Looked up from germline, CDR1 is DFQATT and CDR2 is SNEGSKA (reference sequence). CDR3 region: CSARSWDTGENSNQPQHL. Here the CDR3 DNA reads TGCAGTGCTAGATCATGGGACACTGGCGAAAATAGCAATCAGCCCCAGCATCTT.

V and J are TRBV5-3 and TRBJ2-7; D is perhaps TRBD1 (6 bases). TRBV5-3 carries the ORF label, with uncertain function. The CDR3 is made up of 13 amino acids. V was trimmed by 8 bases and J by 4 bases, leaving 16 bases between them. CDR3: CASSMGTTYEQYF. The CDR3 DNA reads as TGTGCCAGCAGCATGGGGACAACGTACGAGCAGTACTTC.